This T cell receptor beta chain was profiled in a study of T cell changes during pregnancy in multiple sclerosis. The CDR3 is 15 amino acids. Trimming removed 4 bases from V and 2 bases from J; junction bases left unmatched: 3. CDR1 is SGHTA and CDR2 is FQGNSA in the germline V gene. Assay used: immunoSEQ multiplex PCR; TCRdb lists only in-frame clones, some missing. The sample lists about 84,000 clones, 94% occurring once. Material: peripheral blood, obtained in the second trimester of pregnancy. This receptor was obtained from a female donor in good health, enrolled as a control in a pregnancy study. The chain couples TRBV7-2 to TRBJ2-7, with 12 bases aligning to TRBD2. CDR3 region: CASSSRLAGAYEQYF. CDR3 nucleotides: TGTGCCAGCAGCTCCCGACTAGCGGGAGCCTACGAGCAGTACTTC.